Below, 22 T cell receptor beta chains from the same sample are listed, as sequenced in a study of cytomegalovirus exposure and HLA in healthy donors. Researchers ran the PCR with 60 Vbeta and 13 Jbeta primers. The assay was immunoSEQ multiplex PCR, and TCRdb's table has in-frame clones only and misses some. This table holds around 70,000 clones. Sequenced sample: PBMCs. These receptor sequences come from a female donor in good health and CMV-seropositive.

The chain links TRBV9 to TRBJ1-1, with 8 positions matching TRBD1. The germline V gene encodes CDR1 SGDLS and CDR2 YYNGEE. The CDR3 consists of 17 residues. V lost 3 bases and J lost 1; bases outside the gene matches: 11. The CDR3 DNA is TGTGCCAGCAGCGCTGAGCGGGCAGGGGGCCCGAACACTGAAGCTTTCTTT. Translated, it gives CASSAERAGGPNTEAFF.

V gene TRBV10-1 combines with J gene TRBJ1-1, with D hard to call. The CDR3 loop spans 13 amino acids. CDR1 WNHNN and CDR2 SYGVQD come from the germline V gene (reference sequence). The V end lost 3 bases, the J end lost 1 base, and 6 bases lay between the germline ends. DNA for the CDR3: TGCGCCAGCAGTGACCGCGGGAACACTGAAGCTTTCTTT. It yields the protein CASSDRGNTEAFF.

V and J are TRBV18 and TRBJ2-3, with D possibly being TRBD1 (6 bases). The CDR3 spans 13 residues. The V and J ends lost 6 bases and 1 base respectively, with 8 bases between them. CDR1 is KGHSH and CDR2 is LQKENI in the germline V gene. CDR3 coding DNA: TGTGCCAGCTCGCGGACAGGCACAGATACGCAGTATTTT. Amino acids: CASSRTGTDTQYF.

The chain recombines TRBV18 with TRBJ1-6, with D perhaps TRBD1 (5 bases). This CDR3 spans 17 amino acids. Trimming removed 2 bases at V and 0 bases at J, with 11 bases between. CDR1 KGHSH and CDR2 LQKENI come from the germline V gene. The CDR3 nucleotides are TGTGCCAGCTCACCAGCGTCGGGGGTCTCCTATAATTCACCCCTCCACTTT. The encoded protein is CASSPASGVSYNSPLHF. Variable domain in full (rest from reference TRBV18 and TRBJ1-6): NAGVMQNPRHLVRRRGQEARLRCSPMKGHSHVYWYRQLPEEGLKFMVYLQKENIIDESGMPKERFSAEFPKEGPSILRIQQVVRGDSAAYFCASSPASGVSYNSPLHFGNGTRLTVT.

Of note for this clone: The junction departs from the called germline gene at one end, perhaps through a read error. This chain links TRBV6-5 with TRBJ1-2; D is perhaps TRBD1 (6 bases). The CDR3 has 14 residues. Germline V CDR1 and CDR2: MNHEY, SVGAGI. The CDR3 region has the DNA TGTGCCGGCAGGAGCAGGGGCTCGGCTAGTGGCTACACCTTC. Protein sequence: CAGRSRGSASGYTF.

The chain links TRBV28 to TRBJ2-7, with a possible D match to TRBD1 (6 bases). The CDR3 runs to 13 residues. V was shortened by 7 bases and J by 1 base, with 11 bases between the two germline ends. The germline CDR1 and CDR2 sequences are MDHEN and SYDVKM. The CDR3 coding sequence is TGTGCCAGCACCACAGGGAGATCCTACGAGCAGTACTTC. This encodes CASTTGRSYEQYF.

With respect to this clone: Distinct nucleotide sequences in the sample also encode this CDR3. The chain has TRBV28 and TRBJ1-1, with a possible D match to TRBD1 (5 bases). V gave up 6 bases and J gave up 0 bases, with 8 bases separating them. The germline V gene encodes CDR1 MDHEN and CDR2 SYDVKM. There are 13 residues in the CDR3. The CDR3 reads CASRSTVNTEAFF. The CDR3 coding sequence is TGTGCCAGCAGGTCGACAGTGAACACTGAAGCTTTCTTT.

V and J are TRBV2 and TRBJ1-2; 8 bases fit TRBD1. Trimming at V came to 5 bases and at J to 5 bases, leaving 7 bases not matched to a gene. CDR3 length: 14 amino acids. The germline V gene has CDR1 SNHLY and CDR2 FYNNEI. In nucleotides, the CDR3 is TGTGCCAGCAGTTCCCAGGGGGCGAAGTATGGCTACACCTTC. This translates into CASSSQGAKYGYTF. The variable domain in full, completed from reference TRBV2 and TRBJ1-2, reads EPEVTQTPSHQVTQMGQEVILRCVPISNHLYFYWYRQILGQKVEFLVSFYNNEISEKSEIFDDQFSVERPDGSNFTLKIRSTKLEDSAMYFCASSSQGAKYGYTFGSGTRLTVV.

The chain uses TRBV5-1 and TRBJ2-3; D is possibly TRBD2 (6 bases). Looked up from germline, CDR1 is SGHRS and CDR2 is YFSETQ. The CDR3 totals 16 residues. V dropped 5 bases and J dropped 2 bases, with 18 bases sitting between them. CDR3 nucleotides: TGCGCCAGCAGTTATGGAGGGTTTAGATTCACAGATACGCAGTATTTT. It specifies CASSYGGFRFTDTQYF.

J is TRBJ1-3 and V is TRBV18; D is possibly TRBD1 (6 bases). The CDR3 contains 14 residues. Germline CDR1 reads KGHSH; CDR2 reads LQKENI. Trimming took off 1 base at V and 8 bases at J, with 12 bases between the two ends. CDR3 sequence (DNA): TGTGCCAGCTCACCACAAGGGGGTGCGGACACCATATATTTT. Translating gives CASSPQGGADTIYF.

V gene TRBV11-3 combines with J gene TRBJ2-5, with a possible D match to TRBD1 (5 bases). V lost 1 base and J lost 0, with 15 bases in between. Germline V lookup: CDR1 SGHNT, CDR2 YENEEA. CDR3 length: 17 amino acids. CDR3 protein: CASSLGHSTGNQETQYF. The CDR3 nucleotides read TGTGCCAGCAGCTTAGGCCATTCTACAGGAAACCAAGAGACCCAGTACTTC.

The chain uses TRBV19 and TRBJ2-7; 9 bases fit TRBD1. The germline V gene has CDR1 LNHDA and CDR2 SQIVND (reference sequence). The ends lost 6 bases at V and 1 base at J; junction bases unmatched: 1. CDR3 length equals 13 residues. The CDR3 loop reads CASRGTGSYEQYF. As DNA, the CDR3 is TGTGCCAGTAGGGGGACAGGGTCCTACGAGCAGTACTTC. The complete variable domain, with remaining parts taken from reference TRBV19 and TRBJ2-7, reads DGGITQSPKYLFRKEGQNVTLSCEQNLNHDAMYWYRQDPGQGLRLIYYSQIVNDFQKGDIAEGYSVSREKKESFPLTVTSAQKNPTAFYLCASRGTGSYEQYFGPGTRLTVT.

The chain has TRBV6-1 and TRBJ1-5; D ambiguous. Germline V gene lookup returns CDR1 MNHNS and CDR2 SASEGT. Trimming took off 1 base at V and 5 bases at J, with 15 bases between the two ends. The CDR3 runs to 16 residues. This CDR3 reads CASSEVRGSGYQPQHF. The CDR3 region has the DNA TGTGCCAGCAGTGAAGTCCGAGGGTCAGGTTATCAGCCCCAGCATTTT.

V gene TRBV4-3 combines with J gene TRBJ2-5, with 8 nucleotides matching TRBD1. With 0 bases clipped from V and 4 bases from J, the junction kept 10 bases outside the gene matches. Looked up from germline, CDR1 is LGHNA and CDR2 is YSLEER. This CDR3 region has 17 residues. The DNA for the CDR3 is TGCGCCAGCAGCCAAGATCCTCCCAGGCAGGGGGCAGAGACCCAGTACTTC. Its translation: CASSQDPPRQGAETQYF.

The CDR3 reads CASSLGGTAIEPQHF. CDR3 nucleotide sequence: TGTGCCAGCAGTTTGGGAGGGACCGCAATTGAACCCCAGCATTTT. The chain is built from TRBV28 and TRBJ1-5; D perhaps matches TRBD1 (5 bases). This CDR3 has 15 amino acids. Trimming took 3 bases from V and 10 from J, leaving 19 bases between them. Germline CDR1 is MDHEN and CDR2 is SYDVKM.

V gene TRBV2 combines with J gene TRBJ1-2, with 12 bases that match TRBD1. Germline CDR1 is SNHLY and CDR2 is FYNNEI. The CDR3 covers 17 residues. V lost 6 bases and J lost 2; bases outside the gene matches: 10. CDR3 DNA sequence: TGTGCCAGCAGGAGTCCCGGGACAGGGGGCGAAAACTATGGCTACACCTTC. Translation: CASRSPGTGGENYGYTF.

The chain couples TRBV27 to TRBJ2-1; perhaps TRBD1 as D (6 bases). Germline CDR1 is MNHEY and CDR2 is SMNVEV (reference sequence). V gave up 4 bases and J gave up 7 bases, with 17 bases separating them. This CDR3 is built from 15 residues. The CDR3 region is CASSSLGEGENEQFF. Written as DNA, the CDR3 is TGTGCCAGCAGTTCCCTCGGCGAGGGGGAGAATGAGCAGTTCTTC.

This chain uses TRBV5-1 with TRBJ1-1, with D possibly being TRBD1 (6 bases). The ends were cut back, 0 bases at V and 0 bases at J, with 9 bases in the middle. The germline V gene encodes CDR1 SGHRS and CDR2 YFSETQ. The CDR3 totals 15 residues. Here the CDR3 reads CASSLGPGVNTEAFF. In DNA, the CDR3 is TGCGCCAGCAGCTTGGGCCCAGGGGTGAACACTGAAGCTTTCTTT. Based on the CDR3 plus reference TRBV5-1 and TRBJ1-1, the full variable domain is KAGVTQTPRYLIKTRGQQVTLSCSPISGHRSVSWYQQTPGQGLQFLFEYFSETQRNKGNFPGRFSGRQFSNSRSEMNVSTLELGDSALYLCASSLGPGVNTEAFFGQGTRLTVV.

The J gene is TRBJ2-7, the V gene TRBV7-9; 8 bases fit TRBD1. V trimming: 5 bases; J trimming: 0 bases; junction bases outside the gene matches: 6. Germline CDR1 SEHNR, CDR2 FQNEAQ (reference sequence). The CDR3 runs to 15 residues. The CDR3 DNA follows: TGTGCCAGCAGCACCTGGACAGGGTACTCCTACGAGCAGTACTTC. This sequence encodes CASSTWTGYSYEQYF.

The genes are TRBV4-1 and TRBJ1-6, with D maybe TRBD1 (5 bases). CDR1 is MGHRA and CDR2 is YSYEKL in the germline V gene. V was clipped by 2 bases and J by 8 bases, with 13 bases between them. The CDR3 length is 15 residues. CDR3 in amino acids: CASSQLAGMDSPLHF. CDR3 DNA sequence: TGCGCCAGCAGCCAACTCGCAGGGATGGATTCACCCCTCCACTTT.

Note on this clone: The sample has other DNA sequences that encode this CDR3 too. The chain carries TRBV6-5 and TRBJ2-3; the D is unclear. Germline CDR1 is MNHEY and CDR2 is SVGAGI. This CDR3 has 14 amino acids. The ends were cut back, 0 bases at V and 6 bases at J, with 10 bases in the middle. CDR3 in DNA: TGTGCCAGCAGTTACTCGACGGTCAGGGATACGCAGTATTTT. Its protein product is CASSYSTVRDTQYF.

CDR3 sequence (DNA): TGTGCCAGCTCACCCAACAGGGCCTACGAGCAGTACTTC. It yields the protein CASSPNRAYEQYF. The chain has TRBV18 and TRBJ2-7; perhaps TRBD1 as D (6 bases). Germline CDR1 reads KGHSH; CDR2 reads LQKENI. V was cut by 3 bases and J by 2 bases, with 8 bases left in between. The CDR3 sequence is 13 residues long.